What follows is one TCR beta chain and its context. No antigen is known for it. These data belong to a study of blood T cells in healthy people across ages. Study-wide results and caveats: The percentage of naive T cells correlated strongly with TCR beta diversity.

J lost 8 bases, V lost 0 bases, and 12 bases had no gene match. CDR1 is MGHRA, CDR2 YSYEKL, per germline. The CDR3 consists of 19 residues. The second PCR ran about 6 to 12 cycles with a sample-barcoded 5' primer and J-beta primers. TCRdb analysed the 5' RACE reads with MiXCR anew, one entry per CDR3 protein. The repertoire holds about 640,000 distinct CDR3 sequences, about 54% seen once, with 35% to 40% in the top ten. This receptor was taken from a man aged 55 to 70 in good health. The specimen was blood. The genes are TRBV4-1 and TRBJ2-1; 14 bases match TRBD2. DNA for the CDR3: TGCGCCAGCAGCCAAGACCCGACTAGCGGGGGGGCCATTGGGGATGAGCAGTTCTTC. It encodes CASSQDPTSGGAIGDEQFF.